What follows is one T cell receptor (beta chain) and its context. From the PCR reads, TCRdb called clonotypes with MiXCR, one entry per CDR3 protein. The sample lists about 29,000 distinct CDR3 sequences; roughly 50% were seen once. Germline V gives CDR1 SQVTM, CDR2 ANQGSEA. Unmatched junction bases numbered 18, after V lost 0 bases and J lost 4 bases. CDR3 size: 19 residues. Time point of the sample: late sampling 161 to 241 days after vaccination in a few convalescent patients. The data are from a study of vaccination and CD4 T cells after COVID-19. Study-level background: The study collected post-vaccine samples a median around 72 days after dose two, with a range of 14 to 241.

This sequence joins TRBV29-1 and TRBJ2-5, with 9 bases identical to TRBD2. The origin of this receptor is a human donor who had recovered from COVID-19. The sample consisted of CD4+ T cells from blood, taken about 7 months after SARS-CoV-2 vaccination. The DNA for the CDR3 is TGCAGCGTTGAAGATTTTAGGGGCGGGAGGGCCTTTCGTCCAGAGACCCAGTACTTC. Residues: CSVEDFRGGRAFRPETQYF. Full variable domain (rest looked up from reference TRBV29-1 and TRBJ2-5): SAVISQKPSRDICQRGTSLTIQCQVDSQVTMMFWYRQQPGQSLTLIATANQGSEATYESGFVIDKFPISRPNLTFSTLTVSNMSPEDSSIYLCSVEDFRGGRAFRPETQYFGPGTRLLVL.